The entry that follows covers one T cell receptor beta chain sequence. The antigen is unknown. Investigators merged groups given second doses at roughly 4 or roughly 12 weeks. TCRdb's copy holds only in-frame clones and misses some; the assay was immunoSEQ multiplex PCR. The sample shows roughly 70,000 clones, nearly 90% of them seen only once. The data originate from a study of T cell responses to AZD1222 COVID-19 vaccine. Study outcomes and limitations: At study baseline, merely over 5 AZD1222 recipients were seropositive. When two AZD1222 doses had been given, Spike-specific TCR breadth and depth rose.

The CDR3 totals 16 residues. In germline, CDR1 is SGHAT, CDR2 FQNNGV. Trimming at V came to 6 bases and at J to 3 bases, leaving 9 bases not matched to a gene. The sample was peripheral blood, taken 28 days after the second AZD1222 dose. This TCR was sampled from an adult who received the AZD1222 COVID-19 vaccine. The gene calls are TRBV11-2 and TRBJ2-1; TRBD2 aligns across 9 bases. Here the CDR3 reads CASRTLAGRIYNEQFF. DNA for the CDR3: TGTGCCAGCAGAACGCTAGCGGGAAGAATCTACAATGAGCAGTTCTTC.